This TCR beta chain is from a study of cytomegalovirus exposure and HLA in healthy donors. Background on the study: Out of around 360 genotyped donors, 81% belonged to the Caucasian-associated ancestry cluster. General study findings and limits: An analysis that came later showed most CMV-associated TCR beta chains appearing HLA-restricted. Previous analysis showed most TCR beta V segments were productive about 90% or about 30% of the time.

Primers for the PCR totalled 60 Vbeta and 13 Jbeta. Clones were read by immunoSEQ multiplex PCR, and TCRdb kept only the in-frame ones, dropping some. The data show roughly 260,000 clones, roughly 86% seen once. Trimming left V 4 bases short and J 1 base short, with 11 bases between. Germline loops: CDR1 SGDLS, CDR2 YYNGEE. This CDR3 is built from 14 residues. Points on this clone: Its antigen is as yet unknown.

This TCR was sampled from a woman between 40 and 50 years old in good health and CMV-seropositive. The material sequenced was PBMCs. The chain employs TRBV9 and TRBJ1-1; weak D call: TRBD1 (5 bases). CDR3 bases: TGTGCCAGCAGCCCGGGGGTACCGAACACTGAAGCTTTCTTT. Its translation: CASSPGVPNTEAFF.